This T cell receptor beta chain was profiled in a study of T cells in Graves' hyperthyroidism and ophthalmopathy. Study overall: Peripheral blood collection took place at initial diagnosis, before any treatment. Whole-study findings and limits: Most clonotypes expanded in thyroid above 0.001 were likewise present in blood. In the analysis, a 13 V-J model separated ophthalmopathy from stable hyperthyroidism.

Ophthalmopathy patients showed a Clinical Activity Score of at least 3, NOSPECS grade of at least 4 and duration under 3 months. V was cut by 5 bases and J by 0 bases, with 17 bases left in between. This CDR3 is 16 amino acids long. The germline V gene has CDR1 SGHAT and CDR2 FQNNGV. Amplified TCR beta CDR3 regions derived from RNA transcripts. Researchers ran a first-round RT-PCR on the TCR CDR3 using the HTBI primer set. TCRdb re-called the multiplex PCR reads with MiXCR, one entry per CDR3 protein. This sample has roughly 250,000 distinct CDR3 sequences; about a sixth occur once, and the top ten carry 25% to 30%. This clonotype came up many times. What it binds is not known.

J is TRBJ2-7 and V is TRBV11-2; D might be TRBD1 (6 bases). Sequencing was carried out using blood. The sequence was obtained from a woman between 18 and 29 years old with Graves' ophthalmopathy. The CDR3 DNA is TGTGCCAGCAGCCCTCTGAGGAGAGGGGGCTCCTACGAGCAGTACTTC. Encoded protein: CASSPLRRGGSYEQYF.